A single sample is the source of the 5 T cell receptor beta chains below, sequenced in a study of blood T cell repertoires in COVID-19. TCRdb's copy holds only in-frame clones and misses some; the assay was immunoSEQ multiplex PCR. Of roughly 100,000 clones detected, 85% to 90% appear once; the ten largest clones hold approximately 5.6%. The sequencing input was peripheral blood. The receptors shown here come from a woman of 80 years or more with active COVID-19.

This chain joins TRBV7-9 and TRBJ1-5; tentatively, D is TRBD1 (6 bases). Germline V lookup: CDR1 SEHNR, CDR2 FQNEAQ (reference sequence). Between the trimmed V and J ends, which lost 5 bases and 8 bases, there was a span of 13 bases. The CDR3 totals 13 residues. CDR3 amino acids: CASSITGYEPQHF. CDR3 coding DNA: TGTGCCAGCAGCATTACAGGGTACGAGCCCCAGCATTTT.

The rearrangement joins TRBV18 to TRBJ1-5; TRBD1 might be the D (6 bases). The CDR3 has 13 amino acids. CDR1 is KGHSH and CDR2 is LQKENI in the germline V gene. Between the trimmed V and J ends, which lost 3 bases and 9 bases, there was a span of 12 bases. The CDR3 DNA reads TGTGCCAGCTCACCCGCAGCGGGGGCGCCCCAGCATTTT. This encodes CASSPAAGAPQHF.

The chain has TRBV12-3 or TRBV12-4 and TRBJ1-3; 8 bases align to TRBD1. The CDR3 has 13 amino acids. V lost 6 bases and J lost 4; bases outside the gene matches: 2. The DNA for the CDR3 is TGTGCCAGCAGGCGGACAGGGGGAAACACCATATATTTT. Translation: CASRRTGGNTIYF.

The chain carries TRBV27 and TRBJ2-1; 11 nucleotides line up with TRBD1. V was pared by 6 bases and J by 9 bases, with 7 bases of the junction left unmatched. CDR3 length: 14 amino acids. CDR1 and CDR2 (germline): MNHEY, SMNVEV (reference sequence). CDR3 region: CASSRTGGRVEQFF. The CDR3 DNA sequence: TGTGCCAGCAGCCGGACAGGGGGCCGGGTTGAGCAGTTCTTC.

The chain recombines TRBV7-9 with TRBJ2-1; a possible D gene is TRBD1 (6 bases). Per germline, CDR1 SEHNR and CDR2 FQNEAQ (reference sequence). CDR3 length: 12 amino acids. The V end lost 8 bases, the J end lost 7 bases, and 12 bases lay between the germline ends. The DNA for the CDR3 is TGTGCCAGCGGCAGGGGTCTAAATGAGCAGTTCTTC. It is translated as CASGRGLNEQFF.